This T cell receptor beta chain was obtained from a study of blood T cells in healthy people across ages. Trimming removed 11 bases from V and 5 bases from J, with 13 bases in between. The germline V gene has CDR1 SNHLY and CDR2 FYNNEI. The CDR3 totals 13 residues. Each sample provided at least 6 micrograms of extracted total RNA. This clonotype occurred once. Primed by a sample-barcoded 5' primer and a J-beta primer mix, a second PCR proceeded for roughly 7 to 12 cycles. TCRdb fed the 5' RACE reads into MiXCR, producing one record per CDR3 protein. The sample contains about 640,000 distinct CDR3 sequences, approximately 50% of which appear only once.

The sequence derives from a man aged 55 to 69 in good health. V is TRBV2 and J is TRBJ1-6, with a tentative D call TRBD1 (5 bases). The sequenced material came from blood. CDR3 residues: CAGQGGDNSPLHF. For the CDR3, the DNA is TGTGCCGGACAAGGAGGGGATAATTCACCCCTCCACTTT.